This T cell receptor (beta chain) was recorded in a study of blood T cells in healthy people across ages. Study-level information: There was about one barcoded beta molecule captured by template switching per two T cells. The study's findings and limits: The study lacked donor CMV status, which possibly confounded expanded clonotype changes.

In germline, CDR1 is SEHNR, CDR2 FQNEAQ (reference sequence). The CDR3 consists of 14 residues. The V gene lost 0 bases and the J gene lost 7 bases, with 13 bases spanning the gap. Every donor provided around 10 milliliters of peripheral blood. A second PCR, run for about 7 to 11 cycles, used a sample-barcoded 5' primer plus a J-beta primer mix. No fewer than 3 million CDR3-containing paired-end reads came from each sample. One entry per CDR3 protein, called by TCRdb with MiXCR from the 5' RACE reads. The data contain around 900,000 distinct CDR3 sequences, under 35% of them singletons. About this clonotype: What it binds is not known.

The rearrangement links TRBV7-9 to TRBJ2-7; perhaps TRBD1 as D (6 bases). The receptor was isolated from a woman of 80 years or more in good health. Sequenced: blood. CDR3 region: CASSLAGGGNEQYF. The DNA of the CDR3 is TGTGCCAGCAGCTTAGCCGGTGGGGGCAATGAGCAGTACTTC.